The 27 T cell receptor beta chains below were found in one sample sequenced in a study of blood T cell repertoires in COVID-19. The method was immunoSEQ multiplex PCR; TCRdb's version includes in-frame clones alone and lacks a portion of them. The sample contains about 250,000 clones, 89% of which appear only once. Sequencing input: PBMCs or T cells enriched from blood (not recorded which). Source of these receptors: a woman in her thirties with acute COVID-19.

The chain couples TRBV2 to TRBJ1-3; D not resolved. CDR1 is SNHLY and CDR2 is FYNNEI in the germline V gene. The CDR3 is 15 amino acids. Between the trimmed V and J ends, which lost 0 bases and 2 bases, there was a span of 8 bases. CDR3 protein: CASSEARTAGNTIYF. CDR3 bases: TGTGCCAGCAGTGAAGCGCGAACGGCTGGAAACACCATATATTTT.

Only one count was recorded for this clone. The J gene is TRBJ2-5, the V gene TRBV29-1, with D uncertain. CDR3 length: 16 residues. From germline, CDR1 is SQVTM and CDR2 ANQGSEA. V shed 4 bases and J shed 1 base, with 19 bases lying between them. The CDR3 coding sequence is TGCAGCGTTGTTCCTCTCGTGGCAGGTTCCCAAGAGACCCAGTACTTC. Amino acids: CSVVPLVAGSQETQYF.

The chain joins TRBV7-9 to TRBJ2-7, with 8 bases fitting TRBD1. The germline V gene has CDR1 SEHNR and CDR2 FQNEAQ (reference sequence). V lost 5 bases and J lost 5; bases outside the gene matches: 11. The CDR3 is 15 residues long. DNA for the CDR3: TGTGCCAGCAGCCTTGGACAGGGCATTATCGACGAGCAGTACTTC. Protein sequence: CASSLGQGIIDEQYF.

The CDR3 DNA follows: TGTGCCAGCAGTTACCGAATAACAGGGAACACTGAAGCTTTCTTT. Translation gives CASSYRITGNTEAFF. The chain is built from TRBV6-5 and TRBJ1-1, with TRBD1 as a possible D gene (5 bases). The CDR3 has 15 amino acids. Per germline, CDR1 MNHEY and CDR2 SVGAGI. V dropped 2 bases and J dropped 1 base, with 11 bases sitting between them.

The V gene is TRBV9, the J gene TRBJ2-7; TRBD1 agrees at 7 bases. Germline lookup yields CDR1 SGDLS and CDR2 YYNGEE. The CDR3 has 14 amino acids. J was trimmed by 2 bases and V by 2 bases; bases with no gene match: 4. The DNA of the CDR3 is TGTGCCAGCAGCGTTGGACAGGATGCCTACGAGCAGTACTTC. Encoded protein: CASSVGQDAYEQYF.

The chain uses TRBV19 and TRBJ2-7, with 8 nucleotides matching TRBD1. The V gene's germline CDR1 is LNHDA and CDR2 SQIVND (reference sequence). J lost 2 bases, V lost 2 bases, and 8 bases had no gene match. The CDR3 runs 16 residues. The CDR3: CASSILLGQGPYEQYF. In DNA, the CDR3 is TGTGCCAGTAGTATATTGTTAGGACAGGGACCCTACGAGCAGTACTTC.

The genes are TRBV6-1 and TRBJ1-3; tentative D call: TRBD1 (5 bases). The CDR3 loop spans 15 amino acids. Per germline, CDR1 MNHNS and CDR2 SASEGT. The ends were cut back, 2 bases at V and 7 bases at J, with 15 bases in the middle. CDR3 protein: CASSESWDLPNTIYF. In nucleotides, the CDR3 is TGTGCCAGCAGTGAATCGTGGGACTTGCCTAACACCATATATTTT.

The chain has TRBV13 and TRBJ2-2, with 8 bases lining up with TRBD1. CDR1 is PRHDT and CDR2 is FYEKMQ in the germline V gene (reference sequence). This CDR3 has 15 amino acids. With V trimmed by 2 bases and J by 4 bases, 3 bases remained unmatched. The CDR3 loop reads CASSLQGAVTGELFF. The CDR3 coding sequence is TGTGCCAGCAGCTTACAGGGGGCGGTCACCGGGGAGCTGTTTTTT.

The chain carries TRBV4-2 and TRBJ2-1; D uncertain. Germline V CDR1 and CDR2: LGHNA, YNFKEQ. The CDR3 runs 15 residues. Trimming pared 3 bases from V and 0 bases from J, leaving 9 bases between. The CDR3: CASSHLISSYNEQFF. The CDR3 DNA sequence: TGTGCCAGCAGCCACCTGATTAGCTCCTACAATGAGCAGTTCTTC.

A note on this clone: This sample includes further DNA sequences coding for the same CDR3. The chain uses TRBV7-2 and TRBJ1-1; no reliable D call. This CDR3 is built from 13 residues. V lost 2 bases and J lost 0, with 4 bases in between. The germline gives CDR1 SGHTA, CDR2 FQGNSA. This CDR3 is CASSLSVNTEAFF. In DNA, the CDR3 is TGTGCCAGCAGCTTATCGGTGAACACTGAAGCTTTCTTT.

J is TRBJ2-7 and V is TRBV29-1, with D possibly matching TRBD1 (6 bases). The CDR3 length is 13 residues. Trimming left V 5 bases short and J 0 bases short, with 11 bases between. CDR1 is SQVTM, CDR2 ANQGSEA, per germline. CDR3 nucleotide sequence: TGCAGCGTTCGGACAGAGAGCTCCTACGAGCAGTACTTC. Protein sequence: CSVRTESSYEQYF.

The V gene is TRBV9, the J gene TRBJ2-7, with TRBD2 matching over 14 bases. Germline CDR1 and CDR2: SGDLS and YYNGEE. This CDR3 has 16 residues. J lost 3 bases, V lost 4 bases, and 6 bases had no gene match. For the CDR3, the DNA is TGTGCCAGCAGCAAGGGACTAGCGGGGGCTTACTACGAGCAGTACTTC. This sequence encodes CASSKGLAGAYYEQYF.

The V call is TRBV10-2, the J call TRBJ1-2, with TRBD1 identical over 8 bases. The CDR3 consists of 11 residues. Unmatched junction bases numbered 2, after V lost 8 bases and J lost 6 bases. Germline V gene sequence: CDR1 WSHSY, CDR2 SAAADI. CDR3 protein: CASQGADGYTF. The CDR3 DNA is TGCGCCAGCCAGGGGGCAGATGGCTACACCTTC.

V is TRBV6-2 or TRBV6-3 and J is TRBJ2-7; possibly TRBD1 for D (6 bases). This CDR3 has 17 residues. Trimming shortened V by 0 bases and J by 2 bases, and 17 bases separated the two germline ends. Germline V lookup: CDR1 MNHEY, CDR2 SVGEGT. CDR3 nucleotide sequence: TGTGCCAGCAGTTACTCTAAGACAGGATTTACACCCTACGAGCAGTACTTC. Residues: CASSYSKTGFTPYEQYF.

The V gene is TRBV7-6, the J gene TRBJ2-2; D is possibly TRBD1 (6 bases). The CDR3 covers 15 residues. Trimming left V 5 bases short and J 2 bases short, with 12 bases between. Germline V gene sequence: CDR1 SGHVS, CDR2 FNYEAQ. The CDR3 nucleotides are TGTGCCAGCAGCGCACCAGGGGAAAACACCGGGGAGCTGTTTTTT. It translates to CASSAPGENTGELFF.

The rearrangement joins TRBV7-9 to TRBJ1-2, with 7 bases identical to TRBD1. V dropped 5 bases and J dropped 7; count of bases not matched to a gene: 16. In germline, CDR1 is SEHNR, CDR2 FQNEAQ (reference sequence). The CDR3 runs to 16 residues. CDR3 residues: CASSHRRGQSFGGYTF. CDR3 nucleotide sequence: TGTGCCAGCAGCCACCGCCGGGGACAGTCTTTCGGTGGCTACACCTTC.

The J gene is TRBJ1-5, the V gene TRBV10-3; 7 bases align to TRBD1. Germline V gene sequence: CDR1 ENHRY, CDR2 SYGVKD. With 9 bases clipped from V and 16 bases from J, the junction kept 6 bases outside the gene matches. The CDR3 has 9 amino acids. The CDR3 spells CAIDREGHF. CDR3 sequence (DNA): TGTGCCATTGACAGGGAAGGCCATTTT.

In the case of this clone: Since no conserved phenylalanine or tryptophan closes the CDR3, a read error is the likely cause. No DNA is shown, since the ends of the CDR3 on it are uncertain; the CDR3 is the one TCRdb lists. The chain employs TRBV9 and TRBJ1-6; the tabulated D call, TRBD1, remains unverified against the DNA. In germline, CDR1 is SGDLS, CDR2 YYNGEE. A total of 15 residues make up the CDR3, ends included. The CDR3 reads CASSPNPGFGTDSRL.

This clone occurred once. The rearrangement joins TRBV5-5 to TRBJ1-6; a weak D match, TRBD1 (6 bases). In germline, CDR1 is SGHKS, CDR2 YYEKEE (reference sequence). The CDR3 contains 17 residues. The germline V and J ends were trimmed by 3 bases and 9 bases, with 22 bases remaining between them. For the CDR3, the DNA is TGTGCCAGCAGCTCACTCCAGGGGCCAGGGGATCGTTCACCCCTCCACTTT. The encoded protein is CASSSLQGPGDRSPLHF.

The chain employs TRBV27 and TRBJ2-1, with 12 bases that match TRBD1. V trimming: 5 bases; J trimming: 6 bases; junction bases outside the gene matches: 2. CDR3 length: 14 residues. From germline, CDR1 is MNHEY and CDR2 SMNVEV (reference sequence). DNA of the CDR3: TGTGCCAGCAGTAAGGGACAGGGGGCCAATGAGCAGTTCTTC. Encoded protein: CASSKGQGANEQFF.

V and J are TRBV11-2 and TRBJ1-2; D not certain. The CDR3 sequence is 14 residues long. CDR1 SGHAT and CDR2 FQNNGV come from the germline V gene. V was clipped by 1 base and J by 13 bases, with 19 bases between them. The CDR3 loop reads CASSLAGRVGGVTF. The CDR3 DNA follows: TGTGCCAGCAGCTTAGCCGGCCGAGTAGGAGGTGTCACCTTC.

The J gene is TRBJ2-7, the V gene TRBV5-4, with 9 positions matching TRBD1. CDR1 is SGHNT and CDR2 is YYREEE in the germline V gene (reference sequence). This CDR3 region has 15 residues. V dropped 5 bases and J dropped 1; count of bases not matched to a gene: 7. The CDR3 sequence is CASRMGDRASYEQYF. The DNA of the CDR3 is TGTGCCAGCAGGATGGGGGACAGGGCGTCCTACGAGCAGTACTTC. Complete variable domain (other parts from reference TRBV5-4 and TRBJ2-7): ETGVTQSPTHLIKTRGQQVTLRCSSQSGHNTVSWYQQALGQGPQFIFQYYREEENGRGNFPPRFSGLQFPNYSSELNVNALELDDSALYLCASRMGDRASYEQYFGPGTRLTVT.

The chain is built from TRBV21-1 and TRBJ1-5. TRBV21-1 is reported as a pseudogene. The CDR3 extends over 14 amino acids. The chain's CDR3 is CASSAPDFNQPQHF. CDR3 nucleotide sequence: TGTGCCAGCAGCGCCCCGGACTTCAATCAGCCCCAGCATTTT.

J is TRBJ1-3 and V is TRBV5-1; 7 bases are shared with TRBD1. There are 17 residues in the CDR3. Germline V lookup: CDR1 SGHRS, CDR2 YFSETQ. V was clipped by 4 bases and J by 6 bases; unmatched bases: 16. CDR3 nucleotides: TGCGCCAGCAGCCCGTGGACAGGCGAGGGGAGAGAAAACACCATATATTTT. It yields the protein CASSPWTGEGRENTIYF.

The chain carries TRBV5-6 and TRBJ1-5, with D hard to call. The CDR3 sequence is 15 residues long. The germline V gene encodes CDR1 SGHDT and CDR2 YYEEEE. Trimming took off 0 bases at V and 0 bases at J, with 7 bases between the two ends. CDR3 sequence reads: CASSLAPFSNQPQHF. The CDR3 DNA reads TGTGCCAGCAGCTTGGCTCCGTTTAGCAATCAGCCCCAGCATTTT. Variable domain in full (rest from reference TRBV5-6 and TRBJ1-5): DAGVTQSPTHLIKTRGQQVTLRCSPKSGHDTVSWYQQALGQGPQFIFQYYEEEERQRGNFPDRFSGHQFPNYSSELNVNALLLGDSALYLCASSLAPFSNQPQHFGDGTRLSIL.

The CDR3 coding sequence is TGTGCCAGCATATTGGACAGGGGGAACACTGAAGCTTTCTTT. This gives the protein CASILDRGNTEAFF. The chain employs TRBV6-6 and TRBJ1-1; 9 bases line up with TRBD1. J gave up 1 base and V 7 bases, and 4 bases lay outside the gene matches. Germline CDR1 and CDR2: MNHNY and SVGAGI (reference sequence). This CDR3 is 14 amino acids long.

This sequence joins TRBV5-6 and TRBJ2-2, with D maybe TRBD2 (5 bases). Trimming left V 0 bases short and J 5 bases short, with 11 bases between. The CDR3 runs 15 residues. CDR1 and CDR2 (germline): SGHDT, YYEEEE. The chain's CDR3 is CASSLGGRQTGELFF. The CDR3 DNA reads as TGTGCCAGCAGCTTGGGAGGGAGACAAACCGGGGAGCTGTTTTTT.